This TCR beta chain was recovered during a study of shared clonotypes between healthy human individuals. Study findings and constraints: Shared across a few donors were approximately 5% of the naive CD4 clonotypes. What naive subsets generally showed was a larger estimated richness than memory subsets showed.

A note on this clone: As yet, its antigen is unknown.

The authors' processing: Junction-only sequences without quality scores came from ImmunoSEQ, so filtering differed. Sequencing used immunoSEQ multiplex PCR; TCRdb keeps in-frame clones, though not all of them. V, J and clone size are those of that table, while D and trimming were read from the DNA. The sample records about 2 million clones, 85% to 95% being singletons. Germline-derived CDR1 and CDR2 are WSHSY and SAAADI. The CDR3 extends over 13 amino acids. The ends were cut back, 6 bases at V and 0 bases at J, with 8 bases in the middle. The sequence was obtained from a man aged 18 to 29 in good health. The chain has TRBV10-2 and TRBJ1-1, with no clear D. The sequenced sample consisted of naive CD4+ T cells sorted from blood. Documented subset: CD45RA+ positively selected. CDR3 DNA: TGCGCCAGCAGCACAGAAATGAACACTGAAGCTTTCTTT. Translating it yields CASSTEMNTEAFF.